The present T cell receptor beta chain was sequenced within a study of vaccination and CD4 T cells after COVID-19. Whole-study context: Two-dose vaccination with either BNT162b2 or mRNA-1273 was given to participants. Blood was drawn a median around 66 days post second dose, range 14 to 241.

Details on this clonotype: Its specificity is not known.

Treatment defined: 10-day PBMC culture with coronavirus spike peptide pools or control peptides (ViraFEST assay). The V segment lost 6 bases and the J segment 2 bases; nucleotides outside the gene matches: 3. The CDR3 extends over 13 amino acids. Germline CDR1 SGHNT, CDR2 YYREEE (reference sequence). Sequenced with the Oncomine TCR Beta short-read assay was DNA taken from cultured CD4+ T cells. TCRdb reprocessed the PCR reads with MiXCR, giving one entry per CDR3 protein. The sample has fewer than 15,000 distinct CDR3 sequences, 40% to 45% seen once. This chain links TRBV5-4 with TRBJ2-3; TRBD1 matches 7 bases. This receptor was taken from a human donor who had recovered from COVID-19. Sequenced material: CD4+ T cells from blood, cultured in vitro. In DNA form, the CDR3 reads TGTGCCAGCAAGGGGACAGTCACAGATACGCAGTATTTT. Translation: CASKGTVTDTQYF.